This is a list of T cell receptor beta chains from one sample in a study of blood T cell repertoires in COVID-19. The data were produced by immunoSEQ multiplex PCR, yet TCRdb's version contains in-frame clones alone and is incomplete. The top ten clones hold about 0.94% of a sample with 250,000 to 300,000 clones, roughly 89% of them seen once. Sequencing input: peripheral blood. These TCRs come from a woman in her thirties or forties who had recovered from COVID-19. Each CDR3 is given with its conserved first and last residue. Each record gives: D gene, V gene, J gene, clone size, CDR3 DNA, CDR3 protein. A D gene is named only where the DNA matches it firmly. Where a row states a size, it is once, few, many or the class of an expanded clone; other rows omit it.

d_call: .; v_call: TRBV18; j_call: TRBJ1-2; clone_size: .; cdr3_nt: TGTGCCAGCTCAACGTCGACAGGACCTTCTAACTATGGCTACACCTTC; cdr3_aa: CASSTSTGPSNYGYTF
d_call: .; v_call: TRBV12-3/TRBV12-4; j_call: TRBJ1-2; clone_size: .; cdr3_nt: TGTGCCAGCAGTTTAGCGGGGGGTTTAGGCTACACCTTC; cdr3_aa: CASSLAGGLGYTF
d_call: .; v_call: TRBV30; j_call: TRBJ1-1; clone_size: .; cdr3_nt: TGTGCCTGGAGTGTACAGGGGAACACTGAAGCTTTCTTT; cdr3_aa: CAWSVQGNTEAFF
d_call: .; v_call: TRBV3-1/TRBV3-2; j_call: TRBJ2-7; clone_size: .; cdr3_nt: TGTGCCAGCAGCCCCCGGACAGACTCCTACGAGCAGTACTTC; cdr3_aa: CASSPRTDSYEQYF
d_call: .; v_call: TRBV24-1; j_call: TRBJ2-3; clone_size: few; cdr3_nt: TGTGCCACCAGTGCCAAAGATACGCAGTATTTT; cdr3_aa: CATSAKDTQYF
d_call: .; v_call: TRBV4-1; j_call: TRBJ2-7; clone_size: .; cdr3_nt: TGCGCCAGCAGCCAACCAGGGTCCTCCCCCTACGAGCAGTACTTC; cdr3_aa: CASSQPGSSPYEQYF
d_call: .; v_call: TRBV7-9; j_call: TRBJ2-3; clone_size: .; cdr3_nt: TGTGCCAGCAGCCCCGGAGCGAGCACAGATACGCAGTATTTT; cdr3_aa: CASSPGASTDTQYF
d_call: .; v_call: TRBV30; j_call: TRBJ1-4; clone_size: once; cdr3_nt: TGTGCCTGGAGTGTGGGGGGGAGTTTGGAAAAACTGTTTTTT; cdr3_aa: CAWSVGGSLEKLFF
d_call: .; v_call: TRBV7-3; j_call: TRBJ2-1; clone_size: .; cdr3_nt: TGTGCCAGCAGCCCCCGGGAGAGCTCCTACAATGAGCAGTTCTTC; cdr3_aa: CASSPRESSYNEQFF
d_call: .; v_call: TRBV30; j_call: TRBJ1-5; clone_size: .; cdr3_nt: TGTGCCTGGAGTACGGGGAATGGCAATCAGCCCCAGCATTTT; cdr3_aa: CAWSTGNGNQPQHF
d_call: .; v_call: TRBV6-1; j_call: TRBJ1-5; clone_size: .; cdr3_nt: TGTGCCAGCAGTGAAGCGTTCGGGTCATCCCAGCCCCAGCATTTT; cdr3_aa: CASSEAFGSSQPQHF
d_call: TRBD2; v_call: TRBV7-9; j_call: TRBJ2-3; clone_size: .; cdr3_nt: TGTGCCAGCAGCTTCAGCGGGAGCCCCGGCGATACGCAGTATTTT; cdr3_aa: CASSFSGSPGDTQYF
d_call: TRBD1; v_call: TRBV6-5; j_call: TRBJ2-1; clone_size: .; cdr3_nt: TGTGCCAGCAGTTGGCCGGGACAGGGTGTCAATGAGCAGTTCTTC; cdr3_aa: CASSWPGQGVNEQFF
d_call: TRBD2; v_call: TRBV5-1; j_call: TRBJ2-5; clone_size: .; cdr3_nt: TGCGCCAGCAGCTTGGAAGGTTCGACTAGCGGGTTTGCGAAGACCCAGTACTTC; cdr3_aa: CASSLEGSTSGFAKTQYF
d_call: .; v_call: TRBV9; j_call: TRBJ2-3; clone_size: .; cdr3_nt: TGTGCCAGCAGCGTAGAAGCACAGGCAGATACGCAGTATTTT; cdr3_aa: CASSVEAQADTQYF
d_call: TRBD2; v_call: TRBV3-1/TRBV3-2; j_call: TRBJ2-3; clone_size: .; cdr3_nt: TGTGCCAGCAGCCAAGAGACTAGCCTGGATTTT; cdr3_aa: CASSQETSLDF
d_call: .; v_call: TRBV27; j_call: TRBJ2-5; clone_size: .; cdr3_nt: TGTGCCAGCATGGGTCTAGCTAAAGAGACCCAGTACTTC; cdr3_aa: CASMGLAKETQYF
d_call: TRBD1; v_call: TRBV7-2; j_call: TRBJ1-2; clone_size: .; cdr3_nt: TGTGCCAGCAGCTTCCAGGGGGCGCCGGTCGGCTACACCTTC; cdr3_aa: CASSFQGAPVGYTF
d_call: TRBD2; v_call: TRBV4-1; j_call: TRBJ2-1; clone_size: .; cdr3_nt: TGCGCCAGCAGCCAAGAGGGACTAGCGGGAGATCTCGACTACAATGAGCAGTTCTTC; cdr3_aa: CASSQEGLAGDLDYNEQFF
d_call: .; v_call: TRBV28; j_call: TRBJ2-1; clone_size: .; cdr3_nt: TGTGCCAGCAGACACAGGGTATCCTACAATGAGCAGTTCTTC; cdr3_aa: CASRHRVSYNEQFF
d_call: .; v_call: TRBV27; j_call: TRBJ2-7; clone_size: .; cdr3_nt: TGTGCCAGCAGTTCCAGCTACGAGCAGTACTTC; cdr3_aa: CASSSSYEQYF
d_call: .; v_call: TRBV28; j_call: TRBJ2-1; clone_size: .; cdr3_nt: TGTGCCAGCGGTACTAGCCCGATGGGGTTCTTC; cdr3_aa: CASGTSPMGFF
d_call: TRBD1; v_call: TRBV27; j_call: TRBJ2-3; clone_size: .; cdr3_nt: TGTGCCAGCAGTTTATCCCCCTGGGACAGGGTCGCAGATACGCAGTATTTT; cdr3_aa: CASSLSPWDRVADTQYF
d_call: TRBD1; v_call: TRBV7-2; j_call: TRBJ2-1; clone_size: .; cdr3_nt: TGTGCCAGCAGCCCCGGGTCCGGACAGGGGTACAATGAGCAGTTCTTC; cdr3_aa: CASSPGSGQGYNEQFF
d_call: TRBD1; v_call: TRBV6-6; j_call: TRBJ1-1; clone_size: .; cdr3_nt: TGTGCCAGCAGGACAGGTGGGACAGCTGTGAACACTGAAGCTTTCTTT; cdr3_aa: CASRTGGTAVNTEAFF
d_call: TRBD2; v_call: TRBV29-1; j_call: TRBJ2-5; clone_size: .; cdr3_nt: TGCAGCGTGAGCCTGACTAGCGGGATTGAGACCCAGTACTTC; cdr3_aa: CSVSLTSGIETQYF
d_call: TRBD2; v_call: TRBV11-1; j_call: TRBJ2-3; clone_size: .; cdr3_nt: TGTGCCAGCACCAGGAGACTAGCGAGCACAGATACGCAGTATTTT; cdr3_aa: CASTRRLASTDTQYF
d_call: TRBD1; v_call: TRBV18; j_call: TRBJ2-3; clone_size: .; cdr3_nt: TGTGCCAGCTCACCCTCCGGGACAGGGGGTCCAGATACGCAGTATTTT; cdr3_aa: CASSPSGTGGPDTQYF
d_call: .; v_call: TRBV14; j_call: TRBJ2-3; clone_size: .; cdr3_nt: TGTGCCAGCAGCCAAGTCCGGACTTTTTCGGCAGATACGCAGTATTTT; cdr3_aa: CASSQVRTFSADTQYF
d_call: .; v_call: TRBV28; j_call: TRBJ1-6; clone_size: .; cdr3_nt: TGTGCCAGCAGTCGCACCCTAGGGGGGGGCGGAAATTCACCCCTCCACTTT; cdr3_aa: CASSRTLGGGGNSPLHF
d_call: TRBD2; v_call: TRBV6-2/TRBV6-3; j_call: TRBJ2-7; clone_size: .; cdr3_nt: TGTGCCAGCAGCAGACTAGCGGGAGGGAGCTACGAGCAGTACTTC; cdr3_aa: CASSRLAGGSYEQYF
d_call: TRBD2; v_call: TRBV4-1; j_call: TRBJ2-7; clone_size: few; cdr3_nt: TGCGCCAGCAGCCAAGTTGCGGGAGGGCCCAACGAGCAGTACTTC; cdr3_aa: CASSQVAGGPNEQYF
d_call: .; v_call: TRBV9; j_call: TRBJ2-1; clone_size: .; cdr3_nt: TGTGCCAGCAGCGTAAGGGGCCCCAATGAGCAGTTCTTC; cdr3_aa: CASSVRGPNEQFF
d_call: .; v_call: TRBV20-1; j_call: TRBJ2-5; clone_size: .; cdr3_nt: TGCAGTGCTAGACAACAAGAGACCCAGTACTTC; cdr3_aa: CSARQQETQYF
d_call: TRBD2; v_call: TRBV3-1/TRBV3-2; j_call: TRBJ2-1; clone_size: .; cdr3_nt: TGTGCCAGCAGCCAAGCCCAGGGACTAGCGGGAGGCGCTGAGCAGTTCTTC; cdr3_aa: CASSQAQGLAGGAEQFF
d_call: TRBD1; v_call: TRBV9; j_call: TRBJ2-5; clone_size: .; cdr3_nt: TGTGCCAGCAGCGACGGGACAGGGTTTGTAAAGACCCAGTACTTC; cdr3_aa: CASSDGTGFVKTQYF
d_call: .; v_call: TRBV2; j_call: TRBJ1-5; clone_size: .; cdr3_nt: TGTGCCAGCAGTGAAGGGGCGACATTCTCGTATCAGCCCCAGCATTTT; cdr3_aa: CASSEGATFSYQPQHF
d_call: .; v_call: TRBV3-1/TRBV3-2; j_call: TRBJ2-2; clone_size: .; cdr3_nt: TGTGCCAGCAGCCATGGAGGGTTGGGGACCGGGGAGCTGTTTTTT; cdr3_aa: CASSHGGLGTGELFF
d_call: TRBD1; v_call: TRBV5-5; j_call: TRBJ1-4; clone_size: .; cdr3_nt: TGTGCCAGCAGCTCCACAGGGGGGAGCGAAAAACTGTTTTTT; cdr3_aa: CASSSTGGSEKLFF
d_call: .; v_call: TRBV3-1/TRBV3-2; j_call: TRBJ2-2; clone_size: .; cdr3_nt: TGTGCCAGCAGCCAAGTTTCAGGGTTGCCCGGGGAGCTGTTTTTT; cdr3_aa: CASSQVSGLPGELFF
d_call: .; v_call: TRBV5-4; j_call: TRBJ1-6; clone_size: .; cdr3_nt: TGTGCCAGCACACAGGGCGGGTCCTATAATTCACCCCTCCACTTT; cdr3_aa: CASTQGGSYNSPLHF
d_call: .; v_call: TRBV19; j_call: TRBJ1-1; clone_size: .; cdr3_nt: TGTGCCAGTAGCTACAGGGAAACTGAAGCTTTCTTT; cdr3_aa: CASSYRETEAFF
d_call: .; v_call: TRBV28; j_call: TRBJ2-1; clone_size: .; cdr3_nt: TGTGCCAGCAGTTCCCAGACCTACAATGAGCAGTTCTTC; cdr3_aa: CASSSQTYNEQFF